Listed here is a single TCR beta chain. Germline CDR1 reads MNHEY; CDR2 reads SMNVEV (reference sequence). V was trimmed by 3 bases and J by 8 bases, leaving 7 bases between them. The CDR3 is made up of 12 amino acids. This record belongs to a study of T cell changes during pregnancy in multiple sclerosis. The data were produced by immunoSEQ multiplex PCR, yet TCRdb's version contains in-frame clones alone and is incomplete. The sample has almost 50,000 clones, roughly nine tenths seen once. The starting material was CD8+ T cells from peripheral blood mononuclear cells, obtained after pregnancy. J is TRBJ1-4 and V is TRBV27; maybe TRBD1 (6 bases). The source of this sequence is a female donor with multiple sclerosis, enrolled in a pregnancy study. CDR3 nucleotide sequence: TGTGCCAGCAGTTTTGGGGGCGAAAAACTGTTTTTT. Translation gives CASSFGGEKLFF.